The rows below give T cell receptor beta chains drawn from one sample of a study of blood T cell repertoires in COVID-19. The assay was immunoSEQ multiplex PCR, and TCRdb's table has in-frame clones only and misses some. The sample has more than 200,000 clones; roughly nine tenths are singletons. Sequences were obtained from peripheral blood. The source of these receptors is a man between 18 and 35 years old with active or convalescent COVID-19. Both conserved end residues are part of each CDR3. The order of the fields is D gene, J gene, V gene, clone size, CDR3 DNA, CDR3 protein. D genes are given only for firm matches. Part of the rows lack a size; the others show once, few, many or a class for expanded clones.

d_gene: -; j_gene: TRBJ2-7; v_gene: TRBV5-6; abundance: -; CDR3nt: TGTGCCAGCAGCTTGAACGGGGCCTACGAGCAGTACTTC; CDR3aa: CASSLNGAYEQYF
d_gene: TRBD1; j_gene: TRBJ2-3; v_gene: TRBV11-2; abundance: -; CDR3nt: TGTGCCAGCAGCCGAGGACAGGGGATGCCAGATACGCAGTATTTT; CDR3aa: CASSRGQGMPDTQYF
d_gene: -; j_gene: TRBJ1-2; v_gene: TRBV5-1; abundance: few; CDR3nt: TGCGCCAGCAGCTTGGCCTATTGGCAAACTCCCGGGTATGGCTACACCTTC; CDR3aa: CASSLAYWQTPGYGYTF
d_gene: -; j_gene: TRBJ2-1; v_gene: TRBV15; abundance: -; CDR3nt: TGTGCCACCAGCAGCATTTACAATGAGCAGTTCTTC; CDR3aa: CATSSIYNEQFF
d_gene: -; j_gene: TRBJ1-1; v_gene: TRBV29-1; abundance: -; CDR3nt: TGCAGCGTTGGGGAGGGGGGATTGAACACTGAAGCTTTCTTT; CDR3aa: CSVGEGGLNTEAFF
d_gene: -; j_gene: TRBJ2-7; v_gene: TRBV5-4; abundance: once; CDR3nt: TGTGCCAGCAGCCCCAGGGGGGCCTACGAGCAGTACTTC; CDR3aa: CASSPRGAYEQYF
d_gene: -; j_gene: TRBJ1-2; v_gene: TRBV25-1; abundance: -; CDR3nt: TGTGCCAGCAGCCCCACAGGGTATCATGGCTACACCTTC; CDR3aa: CASSPTGYHGYTF
d_gene: TRBD1; j_gene: TRBJ1-2; v_gene: TRBV5-6; abundance: -; CDR3nt: TGTGCCAGCAGCTTGTCTGGACAGGGGGCTTGGGGCTACACCTTC; CDR3aa: CASSLSGQGAWGYTF
d_gene: -; j_gene: TRBJ1-5; v_gene: TRBV24-1; abundance: -; CDR3nt: TGTGCCACCAGTGCCCCAGGGGTAGGTAGCAATCAGCCCCAGCATTTT; CDR3aa: CATSAPGVGSNQPQHF
d_gene: -; j_gene: TRBJ1-3; v_gene: TRBV9; abundance: -; CDR3nt: TGTGCCAGCAGCGTGGCGGGGCAGGAGGGAAACACCATATATTTT; CDR3aa: CASSVAGQEGNTIYF
d_gene: TRBD2; j_gene: TRBJ2-1; v_gene: TRBV2; abundance: few; CDR3nt: TGTGCCAGCAGTGAACCGGGACTAGCGGGTCATGGGCAGTTCTTC; CDR3aa: CASSEPGLAGHGQFF
d_gene: TRBD1; j_gene: TRBJ2-1; v_gene: TRBV6-6; abundance: -; CDR3nt: TGTGCCAGCACCCAGAGGACAGGGGGAGCCAATGAGCAGTTCTTC; CDR3aa: CASTQRTGGANEQFF
d_gene: -; j_gene: TRBJ2-7; v_gene: TRBV11-1; abundance: -; CDR3nt: TGTGCCAGCAGCTTGGCAGGGTTTCGGCTCGAGCAGTACTTC; CDR3aa: CASSLAGFRLEQYF
d_gene: TRBD1; j_gene: TRBJ2-7; v_gene: TRBV5-6; abundance: -; CDR3nt: TGTGCCAGCAGCAGTGGGTTTTTCGGACAGGGTAGCGACGAGCAGTACTTC; CDR3aa: CASSSGFFGQGSDEQYF
d_gene: -; j_gene: TRBJ2-1; v_gene: TRBV6-6; abundance: once; CDR3nt: TGTGCCAGCGCTGAGACTTCAGAGCAGTTCTTC; CDR3aa: CASAETSEQFF
d_gene: TRBD1; j_gene: TRBJ2-2; v_gene: TRBV7-9; abundance: -; CDR3nt: TGTGCCAGCAGCTTTGGACAGGGCTCGGGCACCGGGGAGCTGTTTTTT; CDR3aa: CASSFGQGSGTGELFF
d_gene: TRBD1; j_gene: TRBJ2-7; v_gene: TRBV6-2/TRBV6-3; abundance: -; CDR3nt: TGTGCCAGCAGTTTGCCGGGACAGAGAAACGAGCAGTACTTC; CDR3aa: CASSLPGQRNEQYF
d_gene: -; j_gene: TRBJ2-6; v_gene: TRBV28; abundance: -; CDR3nt: TGTGCCAGCAGTTTCCTAGGGACTTCTGGGGCCAACGTCCTGACTTTC; CDR3aa: CASSFLGTSGANVLTF
d_gene: TRBD2; j_gene: TRBJ2-5; v_gene: TRBV6-5; abundance: -; CDR3nt: TGTGCCAGCAGATCCGGGACTAGCGGCCTAGAGACCCAGTACTTC; CDR3aa: CASRSGTSGLETQYF
d_gene: -; j_gene: TRBJ2-5; v_gene: TRBV7-2; abundance: -; CDR3nt: TGTGCCAGCAGCCTAGGGGGGACTGGCCAAGAGACCCAGTACTTC; CDR3aa: CASSLGGTGQETQYF
d_gene: -; j_gene: TRBJ2-2; v_gene: TRBV2; abundance: -; CDR3nt: TGTGCCAGCAGCCTAACAGGGATCTGGACCGGGGAGCTGTTTTTT; CDR3aa: CASSLTGIWTGELFF
d_gene: -; j_gene: TRBJ2-2; v_gene: TRBV15; abundance: -; CDR3nt: TGTGCCACCAGCAATGAGCGGGTACCGACCGGGGAGCTGTTTTTT; CDR3aa: CATSNERVPTGELFF
d_gene: -; j_gene: TRBJ2-7; v_gene: TRBV5-1; abundance: -; CDR3nt: TGCGCCAGCAGCTTGACCCCCGGCGGCTACGAGCAGTACTTC; CDR3aa: CASSLTPGGYEQYF
d_gene: TRBD1; j_gene: TRBJ2-7; v_gene: TRBV30; abundance: -; CDR3nt: TGTGCCTGGATACAAGAGCGACAGGGGAGCTCCTACGAGCAGTACTTC; CDR3aa: CAWIQERQGSSYEQYF
d_gene: -; j_gene: TRBJ2-2; v_gene: TRBV2; abundance: -; CDR3nt: TGTGCCAGCAGTGAAGGGGGGCGCACCGGGGAGCTGTTTTTT; CDR3aa: CASSEGGRTGELFF
d_gene: -; j_gene: TRBJ1-1; v_gene: TRBV12-5; abundance: -; CDR3nt: TGTGCTAGTGGTTTTCTGGCAGGGAACACTGAAGCTTTCTTT; CDR3aa: CASGFLAGNTEAFF
d_gene: TRBD1; j_gene: TRBJ2-3; v_gene: TRBV19; abundance: -; CDR3nt: TGTGCCAGTAGTATCCGCAGGGGGCTTACAGATACGCAGTATTTT; CDR3aa: CASSIRRGLTDTQYF
d_gene: TRBD1; j_gene: TRBJ1-2; v_gene: TRBV19; abundance: -; CDR3nt: TGTGCCAGTAGTATAAGTTCAGGGGGAAACTATGGCTACACCTTC; CDR3aa: CASSISSGGNYGYTF
d_gene: -; j_gene: TRBJ2-7; v_gene: TRBV29-1; abundance: -; CDR3nt: TGCAGCGTTCGGACGGGAGCGGACTACGAGCAGTACTTC; CDR3aa: CSVRTGADYEQYF
d_gene: -; j_gene: TRBJ2-7; v_gene: TRBV6-1; abundance: -; CDR3nt: TGTGCCAGCAGTGAAAGTCTTCATAACCTGGGGGGATCCTACGAGCAGTACTTC; CDR3aa: CASSESLHNLGGSYEQYF
d_gene: -; j_gene: TRBJ2-1; v_gene: TRBV29-1; abundance: -; CDR3nt: TGCAGCGCCTACCCCCCGAGCGGCTCCTACAATGAGCAGTTCTTC; CDR3aa: CSAYPPSGSYNEQFF
d_gene: -; j_gene: TRBJ2-5; v_gene: TRBV19; abundance: -; CDR3nt: TGTGCCAGTAGTACCCCGGCAGGGCATGAGACCCAGTACTTC; CDR3aa: CASSTPAGHETQYF
d_gene: -; j_gene: TRBJ1-1; v_gene: TRBV7-3; abundance: -; CDR3nt: TGTGCCAGCAGCGGAGCCGGGACACTCACTGAAGCTTTCTTT; CDR3aa: CASSGAGTLTEAFF
d_gene: TRBD2; j_gene: TRBJ2-2; v_gene: TRBV5-6; abundance: -; CDR3nt: TGTGCCAGCAGCTTAAGCCTACTAGCGGGAGTGGACGGGGAGCTGTTTTTT; CDR3aa: CASSLSLLAGVDGELFF
d_gene: TRBD2; j_gene: TRBJ2-3; v_gene: TRBV10-3; abundance: once; CDR3nt: TGTGCCATCAAACTTGCGGGAGTGAGCACAGATACGCAGTATTTT; CDR3aa: CAIKLAGVSTDTQYF
d_gene: -; j_gene: TRBJ1-6; v_gene: TRBV2; abundance: -; CDR3nt: TGTGCCAGCAGTGGGGTAACAGGGAATAATTCACCCCTCCACTTT; CDR3aa: CASSGVTGNNSPLHF
d_gene: -; j_gene: TRBJ1-1; v_gene: TRBV12-2; abundance: few; CDR3nt: TGTGCAAGTCGCTTAAAAGAGGGAGGGGCCAGCACTGAAGCTTTCTTT; CDR3aa: CASRLKEGGASTEAFF
d_gene: TRBD2; j_gene: TRBJ2-1; v_gene: TRBV7-9; abundance: -; CDR3nt: TGTGCCAGCAGCCCCCCGGGACTAGCGGACTACAATGAGCAGTTCTTC; CDR3aa: CASSPPGLADYNEQFF
d_gene: TRBD1; j_gene: TRBJ1-6; v_gene: TRBV6-5; abundance: -; CDR3nt: TGTGCCAGCAGCCAAGGACAGGGAGGCGGTTCACCCCTCCACTTT; CDR3aa: CASSQGQGGGSPLHF
d_gene: TRBD1; j_gene: TRBJ1-3; v_gene: TRBV5-6; abundance: -; CDR3nt: TGTGCCAGCAGCACCCGGGACAGCGCCTCTGGAAACACCATATATTTT; CDR3aa: CASSTRDSASGNTIYF
d_gene: -; j_gene: TRBJ2-7; v_gene: TRBV30; abundance: -; CDR3nt: TGTGCCTGGAGTGTATCAGGTTCCGAGCAGTACTTC; CDR3aa: CAWSVSGSEQYF
d_gene: TRBD1; j_gene: TRBJ1-5; v_gene: TRBV2; abundance: -; CDR3nt: TGTGCCAGCAGTGACCAGACAGGGCTTCAGCCCCAGCATTTT; CDR3aa: CASSDQTGLQPQHF